Following are 24 T cell receptor beta chains from one sample sequenced in a study of shared clonotypes between healthy human individuals. Here immunoSEQ multiplex PCR was the method, and the copy in TCRdb shows in-frame clones only, minus some. The data contain about 610,000 clones, about 96% of them singletons. CD8 cells classed as naive were CD45RO-negative and positively selected for CCR7, excluding terminally differentiated effector memory CD45RA+ cells. Specimen: naive CD8+ T cells sorted from blood. The receptors stem from a woman aged 25 to 45 in good health.

The rearrangement joins TRBV11-2 to TRBJ2-7, with TRBD2 matching 7 bases. V trimming: 5 bases; J trimming: 2 bases; junction bases outside the gene matches: 6. This CDR3 comprises 14 residues. CDR1 SGHAT and CDR2 FQNNGV come from the germline V gene. The CDR3 is CASSPLAEPYEQYF. The DNA for the CDR3 is TGTGCCAGCAGCCCGCTAGCGGAGCCCTACGAGCAGTACTTC.

The chain is built from TRBV28 and TRBJ2-7; no firm D call. The V end lost 1 base, the J end lost 5 bases, and 3 bases lay between the germline ends. CDR1 MDHEN and CDR2 SYDVKM come from the germline V gene. This CDR3 comprises 11 residues. The CDR3 region has the DNA TGTGCCAGCAGTTTATTTCACGAGCAGTACTTC. Protein sequence: CASSLFHEQYF.

V usage is TRBV6-5 and J usage is TRBJ2-7; D remains ambiguous. This CDR3 has 13 amino acids. Germline V lookup: CDR1 MNHEY, CDR2 SVGAGI. V dropped 2 bases and J dropped 5 bases, with 10 bases sitting between them. The CDR3 region is CASSYVQVNEQYF. The DNA for the CDR3 is TGTGCCAGCAGTTACGTACAAGTAAACGAGCAGTACTTC.

The J gene is TRBJ2-7, the V gene TRBV5-6; 12 bases map to TRBD1. Germline V gene lookup returns CDR1 SGHDT and CDR2 YYEEEE. The CDR3 covers 14 residues. Trimming took 4 bases from V and 5 from J; bases not matched to a gene: 4. CDR3 loop: CASSLGQGANEQYF. In nucleotides, the CDR3 is TGTGCCAGCAGCCTGGGACAGGGGGCCAACGAGCAGTACTTC.

V gene TRBV5-1 combines with J gene TRBJ1-1; a weak D match, TRBD1 (6 bases). The length of the CDR3 is 15 residues. Germline values: CDR1 SGHRS, CDR2 YFSETQ. V dropped 4 bases and J dropped 5 bases, with 18 bases sitting between them. CDR3 residues: CASSTATKGETEAFF. In DNA form, the CDR3 reads TGCGCCAGCAGCACAGCGACAAAGGGGGAAACTGAAGCTTTCTTT. Complete variable domain (other parts from reference TRBV5-1 and TRBJ1-1): KAGVTQTPRYLIKTRGQQVTLSCSPISGHRSVSWYQQTPGQGLQFLFEYFSETQRNKGNFPGRFSGRQFSNSRSEMNVSTLELGDSALYLCASSTATKGETEAFFGQGTRLTVV.

The chain combines TRBV5-4 with TRBJ2-7; perhaps TRBD2 as D (5 bases). Trimming shortened V by 1 base and J by 2 bases, and 10 bases separated the two germline ends. The CDR3 extends over 14 amino acids. The germline CDR1 and CDR2 sequences are SGHNT and YYREEE (reference sequence). CDR3 sequence: CASSLMDSTYEQYF. The CDR3, as DNA: TGTGCCAGCAGCTTGATGGACTCAACCTACGAGCAGTACTTC. Variable domain in full (rest from reference TRBV5-4 and TRBJ2-7): ETGVTQSPTHLIKTRGQQVTLRCSSQSGHNTVSWYQQALGQGPQFIFQYYREEENGRGNFPPRFSGLQFPNYSSELNVNALELDDSALYLCASSLMDSTYEQYFGPGTRLTVT.

In nucleotides, the CDR3 is TGTGCCAGCAACGAAGAGCGGACAGACACAGATACGCAGTATTTT. It translates to CASNEERTDTDTQYF. The V call is TRBV28, the J call TRBJ2-3; the D gene is possibly TRBD1 (6 bases). Germline assignment: CDR1 MDHEN and CDR2 SYDVKM. This CDR3 is 15 amino acids long. V was trimmed by 7 bases and J by 2 bases, leaving 16 bases between them.

The V gene is TRBV27, the J gene TRBJ2-7; TRBD1 agrees at 10 bases. Germline V CDR1 and CDR2: MNHEY, SMNVEV (reference sequence). The CDR3 loop spans 13 amino acids. The junction had 2 bases not matched to a gene; V was cut back by 6 bases and J by 3 bases. The CDR3 sequence is CASSGTGDYEQYF. The CDR3, as DNA: TGTGCCAGCAGCGGGACAGGGGACTACGAGCAGTACTTC.

The chain carries TRBV2 and TRBJ2-1; 8 bases are a match to TRBD2. The V gene end was trimmed by 5 bases and the J gene end by 3 bases; junction bases not matched to a gene: 12. This CDR3 has 17 residues. Germline values: CDR1 SNHLY, CDR2 FYNNEI. The CDR3 protein is CASSLIPLAEGYNEQFF. DNA for the CDR3: TGTGCCAGCAGTCTCATACCACTAGCGGAGGGCTACAATGAGCAGTTCTTC.

This chain joins TRBV28 and TRBJ1-1; D not resolved. This CDR3 comprises 14 residues. The V and J ends lost 3 bases and 7 bases respectively, with 15 bases between them. Germline CDR1 and CDR2: MDHEN and SYDVKM. The CDR3 protein is CASSFTLGEGEAFF. Written as DNA, the CDR3 is TGTGCCAGCAGTTTTACCCTCGGGGAGGGTGAAGCTTTCTTT.

Turning to this clone: The junction shows a germline mismatch at one end, possibly a read error. The same CDR3 arises from other DNA sequences in this sample as well. The chain carries TRBV27 and TRBJ2-7; the match to TRBD1 covers 10 bases. CDR1 is MNHEY and CDR2 is SMNVEV in the germline V gene (reference sequence). This CDR3 is built from 16 residues. The CDR3 region is CASSLSPGTGVYEQYF. The CDR3 DNA reads as TGTGCCAGCAGTCTATCCCCCGGGACAGGGGTTTACGAGCAGTACTTC.

V is TRBV5-5 and J is TRBJ2-1; D gene uncertain. Looked up from germline, CDR1 is SGHKS and CDR2 is YYEKEE (reference sequence). The CDR3 is 12 residues long. The V end was cut by 4 bases, the J end by 3 bases, with 5 bases between. As DNA, the CDR3 is TGTGCCAGCAGCCTGGACTACAATGAGCAGTTCTTC. It translates to CASSLDYNEQFF.

This chain connects TRBV2 to TRBJ2-7; no clear D. The length of the CDR3 is 14 residues. Germline CDR1 SNHLY, CDR2 FYNNEI. V was trimmed by 2 bases and J by 2 bases, leaving 10 bases between them. CDR3 nucleotide sequence: TGTGCCAGCAGTGAAACAGAAAAAACCTACGAGCAGTACTTC. It is translated as CASSETEKTYEQYF.

This chain links TRBV27 with TRBJ2-7, with 10 bases matching TRBD2. CDR1 is MNHEY and CDR2 is SMNVEV in the germline V gene (reference sequence). V lost 3 bases, J lost 6 bases, and 5 bases stayed unmatched. This CDR3 contains 14 residues. The DNA of the CDR3 is TGTGCCAGCAGTTTCCTAGCGGGAGAAGGCGAGCAGTACTTC. It specifies CASSFLAGEGEQYF.

The J gene is TRBJ2-7, the V gene TRBV5-6; D is possibly TRBD2 (6 bases). The germline V gene encodes CDR1 SGHDT and CDR2 YYEEEE. The CDR3 covers 16 residues. With 0 bases removed from V and 6 bases from J, the gap between germline ends came to 19 bases. CDR3 in amino acids: CASSLAQWGGLSEQYF. CDR3 coding DNA: TGTGCCAGCAGCTTGGCCCAATGGGGAGGCTTAAGCGAGCAGTACTTC.

V gene TRBV28 combines with J gene TRBJ2-1, with D possibly matching TRBD1 (6 bases). Germline V gene sequence: CDR1 MDHEN, CDR2 SYDVKM. The CDR3 sequence is 16 residues long. Trimming shortened V by 1 base and J by 3 bases, and 13 bases separated the two germline ends. CDR3 coding DNA: TGTGCCAGCAGTTTATCCGGGACACCCTTCTACAATGAGCAGTTCTTC. Translation: CASSLSGTPFYNEQFF. The variable domain in full, with the rest retrieved from reference TRBV28 and TRBJ2-1, is DVKVTQSSRYLVKRTGEKVFLECVQDMDHENMFWYRQDPGLGLRLIYFSYDVKMKEKGDIPEGYSVSREKKERFSLILESASTNQTSMYLCASSLSGTPFYNEQFFGPGTRLTVL.

This chain joins TRBV10-3 and TRBJ1-1; no clear D. V was clipped by 7 bases and J by 3 bases, with 21 bases between them. Germline V gene lookup returns CDR1 ENHRY and CDR2 SYGVKD. The CDR3 extends over 16 amino acids. CDR3 protein: CAIKESTVRKDTEAFF. CDR3 DNA: TGTGCCATCAAAGAGTCTACCGTACGGAAGGACACTGAAGCTTTCTTT.

CDR3 loop: CASSVLGWGNEKLFF. CDR3 nucleotide sequence: TGTGCCAGCAGCGTACTAGGGTGGGGTAATGAAAAACTGTTTTTT. The V and J genes are TRBV14 and TRBJ1-4; D is unclear. This CDR3 is built from 15 residues. Germline CDR1 and CDR2: SGHDN and FVKESK. V was pared by 5 bases and J by 4 bases, with 14 bases between.

The CDR3 here is CASSLDRVAGELFF. In DNA, the CDR3 is TGTGCCAGCAGTCTAGACAGGGTAGCCGGGGAGCTGTTTTTT. The chain employs TRBV6-6 and TRBJ2-2, with 7 bases that match TRBD1. There are 14 residues in the CDR3. V was clipped by 5 bases and J by 6 bases; unmatched bases: 6. Germline V gene data show CDR1 as MNHNY and CDR2 as SVGAGI (reference sequence).

This clone was observed a single time. The chain couples TRBV5-5 to TRBJ2-7, with TRBD1 matching over 8 bases. Germline assignment: CDR1 SGHKS and CDR2 YYEKEE (reference sequence). The CDR3 consists of 13 residues. The V segment lost 6 bases and the J segment 2 bases; nucleotides outside the gene matches: 4. This CDR3 is CASIEDRAYEQYF. CDR3 coding DNA: TGTGCCAGCATCGAGGACAGGGCCTACGAGCAGTACTTC.

The rearrangement uses TRBV6-1 and TRBJ2-5; no definite D call. V lost 5 bases, J lost 5 bases, and 9 bases lay in between. The CDR3 is 12 residues long. Germline CDR1 and CDR2: MNHNS and SASEGT. The CDR3 sequence is CASSLYGETQYF. As DNA, the CDR3 is TGTGCCAGCAGTTTATACGGGGAGACCCAGTACTTC.

The CDR3 protein is CASSWTRGIANTEAFF. DNA of the CDR3: TGTGCCAGCAGTTGGACCCGGGGGATCGCGAACACTGAAGCTTTCTTT. This chain connects TRBV28 to TRBJ1-1, with D perhaps matching TRBD1 (5 bases). V dropped 4 bases and J dropped 1 base, with 16 bases sitting between them. Looked up from germline, CDR1 is MDHEN and CDR2 is SYDVKM. CDR3 size: 16 residues.

This chain links TRBV2 with TRBJ2-5; 11 bases fit TRBD2. CDR1 SNHLY and CDR2 FYNNEI come from the germline V gene. The length of the CDR3 is 15 residues. J was trimmed by 1 base and V by 7 bases; bases with no gene match: 5. CDR3 sequence (DNA): TGTGCCAGCATCCCTGGGACTAGCGGCCAAGAGACCCAGTACTTC. Residues: CASIPGTSGQETQYF.

The chain combines TRBV28 with TRBJ2-3, with no clear D. V was cut by 2 bases and J by 0 bases, with 6 bases left in between. The CDR3 sequence is 14 residues long. Per germline, CDR1 MDHEN and CDR2 SYDVKM. CDR3 loop: CASSLPESTDTQYF. The CDR3 DNA sequence: TGTGCCAGCAGTTTACCAGAAAGCACAGATACGCAGTATTTT.